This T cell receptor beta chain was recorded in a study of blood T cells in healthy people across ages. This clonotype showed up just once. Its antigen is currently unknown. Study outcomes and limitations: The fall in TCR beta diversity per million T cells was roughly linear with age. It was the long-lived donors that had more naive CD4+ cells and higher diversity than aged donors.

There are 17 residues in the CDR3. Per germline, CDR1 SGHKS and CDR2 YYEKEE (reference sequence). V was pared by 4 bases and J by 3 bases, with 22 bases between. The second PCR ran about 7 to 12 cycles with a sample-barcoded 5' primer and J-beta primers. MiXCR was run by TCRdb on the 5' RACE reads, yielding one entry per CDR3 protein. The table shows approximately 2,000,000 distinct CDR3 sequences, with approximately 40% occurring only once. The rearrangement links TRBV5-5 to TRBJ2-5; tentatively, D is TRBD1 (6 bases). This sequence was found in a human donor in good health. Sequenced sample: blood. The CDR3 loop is CASSRTWTEYPEETQYF. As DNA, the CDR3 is TGTGCCAGCAGCCGAACTTGGACAGAGTACCCTGAAGAGACCCAGTACTTC.